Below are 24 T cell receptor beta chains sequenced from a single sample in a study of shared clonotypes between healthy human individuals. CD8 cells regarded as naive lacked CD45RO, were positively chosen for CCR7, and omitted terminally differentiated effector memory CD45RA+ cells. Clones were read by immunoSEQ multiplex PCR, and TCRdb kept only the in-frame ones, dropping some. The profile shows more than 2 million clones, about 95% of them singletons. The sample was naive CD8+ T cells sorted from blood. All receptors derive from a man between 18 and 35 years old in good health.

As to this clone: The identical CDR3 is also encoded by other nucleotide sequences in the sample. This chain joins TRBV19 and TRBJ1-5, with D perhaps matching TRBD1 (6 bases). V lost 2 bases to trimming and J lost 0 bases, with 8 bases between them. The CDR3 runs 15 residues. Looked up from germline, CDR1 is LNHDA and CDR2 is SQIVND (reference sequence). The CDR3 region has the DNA TGTGCCAGTAGTATACAGGGGTATAGCAATCAGCCCCAGCATTTT. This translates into CASSIQGYSNQPQHF.

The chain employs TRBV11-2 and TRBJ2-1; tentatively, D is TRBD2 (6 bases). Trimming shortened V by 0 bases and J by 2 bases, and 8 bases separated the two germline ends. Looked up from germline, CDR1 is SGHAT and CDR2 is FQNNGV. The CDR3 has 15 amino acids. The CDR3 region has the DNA TGTGCCAGCAGCTTAGACGGGGGAGCCTACAATGAGCAGTTCTTC. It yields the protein CASSLDGGAYNEQFF.

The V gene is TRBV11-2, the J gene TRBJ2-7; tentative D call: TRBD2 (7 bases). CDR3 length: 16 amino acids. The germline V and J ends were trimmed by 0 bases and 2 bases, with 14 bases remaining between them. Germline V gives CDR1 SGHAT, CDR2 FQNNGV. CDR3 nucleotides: TGTGCCAGCAGCTTAGATTTGGGGGGGCTGGCCTACGAGCAGTACTTC. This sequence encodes CASSLDLGGLAYEQYF.

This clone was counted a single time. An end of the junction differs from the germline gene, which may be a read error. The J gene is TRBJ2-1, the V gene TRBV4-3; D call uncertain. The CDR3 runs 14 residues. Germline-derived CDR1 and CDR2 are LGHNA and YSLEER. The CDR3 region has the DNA TGCGCCAGCGGCCACGGACCGACGACGACTGAGCAGTTCTTC. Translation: CASGHGPTTTEQFF.

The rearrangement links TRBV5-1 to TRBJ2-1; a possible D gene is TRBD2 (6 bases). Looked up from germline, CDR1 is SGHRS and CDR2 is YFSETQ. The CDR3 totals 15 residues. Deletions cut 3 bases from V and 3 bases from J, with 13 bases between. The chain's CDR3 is CASSSGEVLYNEQFF. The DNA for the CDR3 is TGCGCCAGCAGCTCCGGGGAGGTCCTCTACAATGAGCAGTTCTTC.

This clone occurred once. The CDR3 sequence: CASQAQWGPEAFF. The CDR3 nucleotides read TGTGCCAGCCAAGCGCAGTGGGGCCCTGAAGCTTTCTTT. The chain combines TRBV10-3 with TRBJ1-1; D might be TRBD1 (5 bases). Trimming removed 10 bases from V and 6 bases from J, with 18 bases in between. The CDR3 is made up of 13 amino acids. Germline lookup yields CDR1 ENHRY and CDR2 SYGVKD.

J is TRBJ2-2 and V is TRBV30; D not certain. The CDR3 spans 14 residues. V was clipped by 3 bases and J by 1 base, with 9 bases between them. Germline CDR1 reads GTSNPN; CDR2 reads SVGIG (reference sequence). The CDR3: CAWRPEGNTGELFF. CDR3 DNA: TGTGCCTGGAGGCCGGAAGGGAACACCGGGGAGCTGTTTTTT.

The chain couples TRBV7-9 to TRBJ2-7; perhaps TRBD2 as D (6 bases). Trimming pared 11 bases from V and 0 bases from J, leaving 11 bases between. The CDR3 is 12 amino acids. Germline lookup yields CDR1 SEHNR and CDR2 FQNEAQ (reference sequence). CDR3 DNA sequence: TGTGCCGCGGGGTGGGGCTCCTACGAGCAGTACTTC. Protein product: CAAGWGSYEQYF.

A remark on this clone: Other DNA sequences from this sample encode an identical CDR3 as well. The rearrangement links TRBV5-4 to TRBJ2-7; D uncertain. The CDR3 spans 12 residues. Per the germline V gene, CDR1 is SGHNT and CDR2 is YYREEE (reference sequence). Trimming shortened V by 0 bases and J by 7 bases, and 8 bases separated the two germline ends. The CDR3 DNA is TGTGCCAGCAGCTTGGAAGCGAATGAGCAGTACTTC. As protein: CASSLEANEQYF. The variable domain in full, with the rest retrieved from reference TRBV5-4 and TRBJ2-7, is ETGVTQSPTHLIKTRGQQVTLRCSSQSGHNTVSWYQQALGQGPQFIFQYYREEENGRGNFPPRFSGLQFPNYSSELNVNALELDDSALYLCASSLEANEQYFGPGTRLTVT.

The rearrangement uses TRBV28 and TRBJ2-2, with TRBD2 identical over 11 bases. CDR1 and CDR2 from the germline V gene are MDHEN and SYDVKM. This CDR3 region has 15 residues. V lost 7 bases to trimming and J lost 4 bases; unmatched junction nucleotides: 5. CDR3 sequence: CASKTSGGLTGELFF. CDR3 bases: TGTGCCAGCAAAACTAGCGGGGGCCTCACCGGGGAGCTGTTTTTT.

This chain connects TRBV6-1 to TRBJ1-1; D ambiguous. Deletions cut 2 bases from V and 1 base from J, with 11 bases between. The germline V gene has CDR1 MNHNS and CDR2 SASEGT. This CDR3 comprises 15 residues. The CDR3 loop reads CASSEYGVTNTEAFF. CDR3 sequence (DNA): TGTGCCAGCAGTGAATATGGGGTAACGAACACTGAAGCTTTCTTT.

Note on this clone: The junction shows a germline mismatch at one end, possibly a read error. The CDR3 reads CASSFRLANQETQYF. CDR3 coding DNA: TGTGCTAGCAGCTTTAGACTAGCTAACCAAGAGACCCAGTACTTC. The chain links TRBV7-7 to TRBJ2-5, with 7 bases lining up with TRBD2. Looked up from germline, CDR1 is SSHAT and CDR2 is FNYEAQ (reference sequence). The CDR3 length is 15 residues.

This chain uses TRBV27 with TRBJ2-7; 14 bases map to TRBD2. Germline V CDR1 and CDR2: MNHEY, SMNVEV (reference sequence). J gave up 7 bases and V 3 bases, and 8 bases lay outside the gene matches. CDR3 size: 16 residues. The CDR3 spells CASSFLQGLAGVEQYF. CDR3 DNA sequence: TGTGCCAGCAGTTTCCTCCAGGGACTAGCGGGGGTTGAGCAGTACTTC.

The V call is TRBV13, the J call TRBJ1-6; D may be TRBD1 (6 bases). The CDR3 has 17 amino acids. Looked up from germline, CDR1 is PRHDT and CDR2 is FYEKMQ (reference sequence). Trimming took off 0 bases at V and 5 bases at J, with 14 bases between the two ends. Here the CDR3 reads CASSLGVRDIDNSPLHF. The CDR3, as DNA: TGTGCCAGCAGCTTAGGAGTACGGGACATAGATAATTCACCCCTCCACTTT.

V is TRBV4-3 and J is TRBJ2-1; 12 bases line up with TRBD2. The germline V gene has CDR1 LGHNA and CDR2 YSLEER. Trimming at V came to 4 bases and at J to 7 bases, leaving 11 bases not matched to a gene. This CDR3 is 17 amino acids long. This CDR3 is CASSPFGLAGGLNEQFF. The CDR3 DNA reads TGCGCCAGCAGCCCTTTTGGGCTAGCGGGAGGGCTGAATGAGCAGTTCTTC.

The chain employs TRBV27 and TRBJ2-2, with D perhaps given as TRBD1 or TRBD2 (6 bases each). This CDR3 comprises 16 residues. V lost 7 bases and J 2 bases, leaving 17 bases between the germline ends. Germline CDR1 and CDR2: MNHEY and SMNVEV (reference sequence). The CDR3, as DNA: TGTGCCAGCAATCGCTGGGGGGCCCCCAACACCGGGGAGCTGTTTTTT. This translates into CASNRWGAPNTGELFF.

The CDR3 sequence: CASSTGTAEQFF. The CDR3 DNA is TGTGCCAGCAGTACCGGGACAGCTGAGCAGTTCTTC. V usage is TRBV6-5 and J usage is TRBJ2-1; TRBD1 matches 7 bases. This CDR3 spans 12 amino acids. After removal of 5 bases from V and 9 bases from J, the junction contained 4 bases not matched to a gene. Germline V gives CDR1 MNHEY, CDR2 SVGAGI.

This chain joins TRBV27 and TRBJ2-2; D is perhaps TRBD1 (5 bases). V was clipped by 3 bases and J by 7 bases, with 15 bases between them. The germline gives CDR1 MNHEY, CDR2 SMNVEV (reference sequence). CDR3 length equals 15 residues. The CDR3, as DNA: TGTGCCAGCAGTTTCGTGGGGCCCGCCCACGGGGAGCTGTTTTTT. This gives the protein CASSFVGPAHGELFF.

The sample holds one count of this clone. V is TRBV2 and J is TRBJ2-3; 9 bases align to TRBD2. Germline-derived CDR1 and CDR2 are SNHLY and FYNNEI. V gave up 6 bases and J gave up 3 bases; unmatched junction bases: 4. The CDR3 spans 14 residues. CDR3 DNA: TGTGCCAGCAGGCCGGGACTAGCAACAGATACGCAGTATTTT. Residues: CASRPGLATDTQYF.

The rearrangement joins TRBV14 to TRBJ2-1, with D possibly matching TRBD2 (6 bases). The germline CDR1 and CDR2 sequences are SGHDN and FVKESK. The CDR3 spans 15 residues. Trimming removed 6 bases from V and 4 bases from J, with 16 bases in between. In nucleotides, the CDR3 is TGTGCCAGCAGTTCCGGGGAGGACCCTTACAATGAGCAGTTCTTC. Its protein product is CASSSGEDPYNEQFF.

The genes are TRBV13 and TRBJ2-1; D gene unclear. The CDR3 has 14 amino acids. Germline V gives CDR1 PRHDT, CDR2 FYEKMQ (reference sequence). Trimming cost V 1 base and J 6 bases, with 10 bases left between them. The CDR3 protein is CASSLAFQVNEQFF. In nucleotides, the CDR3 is TGTGCCAGCAGCTTAGCATTTCAGGTCAATGAGCAGTTCTTC.

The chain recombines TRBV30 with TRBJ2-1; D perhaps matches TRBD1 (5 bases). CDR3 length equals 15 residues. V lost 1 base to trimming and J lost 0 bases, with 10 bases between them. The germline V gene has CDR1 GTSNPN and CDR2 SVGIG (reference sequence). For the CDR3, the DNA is TGTGCCTGGAGTGAAGGGGCTAGCTCCTACAATGAGCAGTTCTTC. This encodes CAWSEGASSYNEQFF.

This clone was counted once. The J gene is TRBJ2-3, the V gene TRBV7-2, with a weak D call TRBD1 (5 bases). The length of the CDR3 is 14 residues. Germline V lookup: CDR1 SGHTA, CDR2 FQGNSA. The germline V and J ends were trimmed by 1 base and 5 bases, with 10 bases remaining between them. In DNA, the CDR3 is TGTGCCAGCAGCTTAGGGGGCGCGGTAGATACGCAGTATTTT. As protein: CASSLGGAVDTQYF. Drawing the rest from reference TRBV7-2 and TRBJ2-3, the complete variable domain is GAGVSQSPSNKVTEKGKDVELRCDPISGHTALYWYRQSLGQGLEFLIYFQGNSAPDKSGLPSDRFSAERTGGSVSTLTIQRTQQEDSAVYLCASSLGGAVDTQYFGPGTRLTVL.

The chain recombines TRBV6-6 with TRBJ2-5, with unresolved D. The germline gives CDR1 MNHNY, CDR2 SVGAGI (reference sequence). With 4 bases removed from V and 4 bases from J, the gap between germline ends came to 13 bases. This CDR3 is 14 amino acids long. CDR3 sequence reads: CASSSLTEPETQYF. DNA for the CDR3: TGTGCCAGCAGTTCCCTCACTGAGCCAGAGACCCAGTACTTC.